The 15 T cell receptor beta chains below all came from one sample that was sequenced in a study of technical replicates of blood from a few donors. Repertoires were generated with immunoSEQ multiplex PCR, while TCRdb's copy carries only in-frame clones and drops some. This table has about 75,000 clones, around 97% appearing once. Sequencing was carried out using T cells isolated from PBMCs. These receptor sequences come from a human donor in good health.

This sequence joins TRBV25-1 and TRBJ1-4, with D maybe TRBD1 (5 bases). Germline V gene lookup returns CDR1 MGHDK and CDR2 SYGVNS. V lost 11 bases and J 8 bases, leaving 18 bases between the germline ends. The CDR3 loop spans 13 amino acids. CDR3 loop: CASSPGQHEKLFF. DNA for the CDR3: TGTGCCTCTTCCCCAGGGCAGCACGAAAAACTGTTTTTT. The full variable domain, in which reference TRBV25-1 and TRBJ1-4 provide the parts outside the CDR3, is EADIYQTPRYLVIGTGKKITLECSQTMGHDKMYWYQQDPGMELHLIHYSYGVNSTEKGDLSSESTVSRIRTEHFPLTLESARPSHTSQYLCASSPGQHEKLFFGSGTQLSVL.

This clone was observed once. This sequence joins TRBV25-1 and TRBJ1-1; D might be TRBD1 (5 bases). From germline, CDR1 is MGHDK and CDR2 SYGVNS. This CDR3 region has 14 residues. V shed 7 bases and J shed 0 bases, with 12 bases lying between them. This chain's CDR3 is CASTFGHLNTEAFF. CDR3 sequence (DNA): TGTGCCAGCACGTTTGGACACTTGAACACTGAAGCTTTCTTT. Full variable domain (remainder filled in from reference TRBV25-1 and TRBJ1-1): EADIYQTPRYLVIGTGKKITLECSQTMGHDKMYWYQQDPGMELHLIHYSYGVNSTEKGDLSSESTVSRIRTEHFPLTLESARPSHTSQYLCASTFGHLNTEAFFGQGTRLTVV.

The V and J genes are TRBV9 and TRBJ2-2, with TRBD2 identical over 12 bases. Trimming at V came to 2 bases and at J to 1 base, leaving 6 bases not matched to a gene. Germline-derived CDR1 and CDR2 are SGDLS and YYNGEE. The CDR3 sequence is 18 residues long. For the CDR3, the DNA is TGTGCCAGCAGCGTCCTGACTAGCGGGAGCGTGAACACCGGGGAGCTGTTTTTT. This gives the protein CASSVLTSGSVNTGELFF.

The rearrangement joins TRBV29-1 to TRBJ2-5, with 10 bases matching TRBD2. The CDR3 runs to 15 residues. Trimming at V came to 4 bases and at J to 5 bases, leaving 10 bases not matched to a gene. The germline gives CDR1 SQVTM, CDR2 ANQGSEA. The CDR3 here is CSVGLAGVFGETQYF. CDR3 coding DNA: TGCAGCGTTGGGCTAGCGGGGGTCTTTGGGGAGACCCAGTACTTC.

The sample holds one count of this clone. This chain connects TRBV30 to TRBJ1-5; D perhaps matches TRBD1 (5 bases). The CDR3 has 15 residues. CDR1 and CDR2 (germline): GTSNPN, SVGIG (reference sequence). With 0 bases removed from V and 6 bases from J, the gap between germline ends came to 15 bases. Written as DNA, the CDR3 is TGTGCCTGGAGTGTACCGGGGGGGATTGCTCAGCCCCAGCATTTT. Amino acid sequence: CAWSVPGGIAQPQHF.

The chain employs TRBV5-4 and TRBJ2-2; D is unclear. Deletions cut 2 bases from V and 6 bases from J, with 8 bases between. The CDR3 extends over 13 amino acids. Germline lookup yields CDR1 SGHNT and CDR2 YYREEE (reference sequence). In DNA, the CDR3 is TGTGCCAGCAGCTTCGTGCGCGCCGGGGAGCTGTTTTTT. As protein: CASSFVRAGELFF.

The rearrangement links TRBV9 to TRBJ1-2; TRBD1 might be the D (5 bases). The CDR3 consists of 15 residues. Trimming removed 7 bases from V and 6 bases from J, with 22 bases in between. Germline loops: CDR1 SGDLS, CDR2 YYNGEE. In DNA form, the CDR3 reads TGTGCCAGCGGACGAAGGGGTTCCCACCTCCATGGCTACACCTTC. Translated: CASGRRGSHLHGYTF.

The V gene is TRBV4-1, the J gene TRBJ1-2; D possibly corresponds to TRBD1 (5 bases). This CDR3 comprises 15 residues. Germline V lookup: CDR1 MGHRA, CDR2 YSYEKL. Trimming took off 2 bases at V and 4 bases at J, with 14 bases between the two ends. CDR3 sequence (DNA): TGCGCCAGCAGCCAAATAGACAGTGGGATCTATGGCTACACCTTC. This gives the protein CASSQIDSGIYGYTF.

CDR3 coding DNA: TGTGCCAGCAGTTCGGCTAGCGGCGGGGACATTCAGTACTTC. As protein: CASSSASGGDIQYF. The rearrangement links TRBV6-1 to TRBJ2-4, with 7 bases fitting TRBD2. The length of the CDR3 is 14 residues. Per the germline V gene, CDR1 is MNHNS and CDR2 is SASEGT. V was pared by 5 bases and J by 8 bases, with 9 bases of the junction left unmatched.

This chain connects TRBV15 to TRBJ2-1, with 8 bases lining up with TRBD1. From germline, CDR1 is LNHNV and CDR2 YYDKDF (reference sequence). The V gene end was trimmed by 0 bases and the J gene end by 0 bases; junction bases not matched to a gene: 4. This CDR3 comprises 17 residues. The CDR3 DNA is TGTGCCACCAGCAGAGATCAGGGGGCGAGCTCCTACAATGAGCAGTTCTTC. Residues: CATSRDQGASSYNEQFF.

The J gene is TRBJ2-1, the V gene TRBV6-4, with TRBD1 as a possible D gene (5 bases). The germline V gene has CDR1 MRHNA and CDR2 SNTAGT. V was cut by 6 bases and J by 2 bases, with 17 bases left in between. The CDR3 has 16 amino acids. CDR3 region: CASSPMAGPTYNEQFF. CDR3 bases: TGTGCCAGCAGCCCCATGGCAGGGCCAACCTACAATGAGCAGTTCTTC.

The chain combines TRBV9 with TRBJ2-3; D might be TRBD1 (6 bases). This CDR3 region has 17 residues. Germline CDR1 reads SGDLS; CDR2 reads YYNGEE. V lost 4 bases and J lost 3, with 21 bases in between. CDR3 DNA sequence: TGTGCCAGCAGCACCCAAGGTGGCAGGGGAAGGACAGATACGCAGTATTTT. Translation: CASSTQGGRGRTDTQYF. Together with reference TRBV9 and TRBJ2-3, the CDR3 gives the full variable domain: DSGVTQTPKHLITATGQRVTLRCSPRSGDLSVYWYQQSLDQGLQFLIQYYNGEERAKGNILERFSAQQFPDLHSELNLSSLELGDSALYFCASSTQGGRGRTDTQYFGPGTRLTVL.

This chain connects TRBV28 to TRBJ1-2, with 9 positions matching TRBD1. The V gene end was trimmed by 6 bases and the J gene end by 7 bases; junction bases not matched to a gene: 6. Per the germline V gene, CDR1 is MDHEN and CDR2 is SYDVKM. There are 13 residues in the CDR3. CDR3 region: CASSLGQGGGYTF. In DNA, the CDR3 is TGTGCCAGCAGCCTGGGACAGGGAGGTGGCTACACCTTC.

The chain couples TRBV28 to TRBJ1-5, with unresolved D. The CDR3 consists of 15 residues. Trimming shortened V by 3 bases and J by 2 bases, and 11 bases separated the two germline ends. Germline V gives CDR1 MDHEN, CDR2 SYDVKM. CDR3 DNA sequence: TGTGCCAGCAGTTTCTCCGGGTGGGGCAATCAGCCCCAGCATTTT. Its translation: CASSFSGWGNQPQHF.

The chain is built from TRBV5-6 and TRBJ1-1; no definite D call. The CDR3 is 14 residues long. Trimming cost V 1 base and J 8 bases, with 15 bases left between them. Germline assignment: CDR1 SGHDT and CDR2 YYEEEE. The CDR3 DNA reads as TGTGCCAGCAGCTTGACAGTTAACGCGGGCGAAGCTTTCTTT. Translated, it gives CASSLTVNAGEAFF.